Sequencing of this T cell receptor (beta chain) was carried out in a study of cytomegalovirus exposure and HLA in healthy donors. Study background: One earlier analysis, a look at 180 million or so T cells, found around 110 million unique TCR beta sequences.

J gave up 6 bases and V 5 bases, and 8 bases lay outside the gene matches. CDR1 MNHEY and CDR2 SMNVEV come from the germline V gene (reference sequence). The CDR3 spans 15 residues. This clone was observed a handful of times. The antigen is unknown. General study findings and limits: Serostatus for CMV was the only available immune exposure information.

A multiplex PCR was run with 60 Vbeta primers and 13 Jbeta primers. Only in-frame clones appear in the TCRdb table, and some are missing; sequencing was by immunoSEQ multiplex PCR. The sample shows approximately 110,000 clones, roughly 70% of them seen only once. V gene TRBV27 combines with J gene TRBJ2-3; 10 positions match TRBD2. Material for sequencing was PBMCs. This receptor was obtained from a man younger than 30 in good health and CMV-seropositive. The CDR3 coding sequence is TGTGCCAGCAGTCCCTTAGCGGGGGGCGTGGATACGCAGTATTTT. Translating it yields CASSPLAGGVDTQYF.